Listed below are T cell receptor beta chains from one sample, sequenced in a study of blood T cell repertoires in COVID-19. Libraries were prepared by immunoSEQ multiplex PCR; TCRdb keeps only in-frame clonotypes and omits some of them. The data hold approximately 94,000 clones, with around 88% observed a single time. Sample: peripheral blood. The source is a woman aged 70-85 years with acute or convalescent COVID-19. CDR3s include the opening cysteine and the closing phenylalanine or tryptophan. D genes are given only for firm matches. Clone size is shown for a subset of rows, as once, few, many or a class of expanded clone.

V	D	J	size	CDR3	DNA
TRBV27	.	TRBJ2-3	once	CATAPPGYTDTQYF	TGTGCCACGGCCCCTCCGGGGTACACAGATACGCAGTATTTT
TRBV29-1	.	TRBJ2-7	.	CSVGHGSYEQYF	TGCAGCGTTGGCCACGGGTCCTACGAGCAGTACTTC
TRBV15	.	TRBJ1-6	.	CATSRAGAVGDSPLHF	TGTGCCACCAGCAGAGCAGGGGCCGTCGGGGATTCACCCCTCCACTTT
TRBV3-1/TRBV3-2	TRBD1	TRBJ2-5	.	CASSATGQGWETQYF	TGTGCCAGCAGCGCGACGGGACAGGGGTGGGAGACCCAGTACTTC
TRBV29-1	TRBD2	TRBJ2-1	.	CSVVRLAGYNEQFF	TGCAGCGTTGTTAGGCTAGCGGGTTACAATGAGCAGTTCTTC
TRBV7-8	TRBD1	TRBJ2-7	.	CASSLAVATGNYEQYF	TGTGCCAGCAGCTTAGCAGTCGCGACAGGGAACTACGAGCAGTACTTC
TRBV27	TRBD1	TRBJ2-1	.	CASSLWGQDYNEQFF	TGTGCCAGCAGTTTATGGGGACAGGACTACAATGAGCAGTTCTTC
TRBV5-5	.	TRBJ1-3	.	CASSPIDRIRNTIYF	TGTGCCAGCAGCCCAATCGACAGGATTAGAAACACCATATATTTT
TRBV29-1	.	TRBJ1-6	.	CSATVEGAVNSPLHF	TGCAGCGCTACCGTAGAGGGAGCGGTTAATTCACCCCTCCACTTT
TRBV2	TRBD2	TRBJ2-2	.	CASSEFPTSGKNTGELFF	TGTGCCAGCAGTGAGTTTCCGACTAGCGGGAAGAACACCGGGGAGCTGTTTTTT
TRBV27	TRBD1	TRBJ1-1	.	CASIRQGLGTEAFF	TGTGCCAGCATAAGACAGGGGTTGGGCACTGAAGCTTTCTTT
TRBV18	TRBD1	TRBJ2-2	.	CASSPRGLAGELFF	TGTGCCAGCTCACCCAGGGGGCTCGCCGGGGAGCTGTTTTTT
TRBV5-4	TRBD1	TRBJ2-7	.	CASRPELDYQGACEQYF	TGTGCCAGCAGACCGGAACTGGATTACCAGGGGGCGTGTGAGCAGTACTTC
TRBV27	TRBD1	TRBJ1-4	.	CASSLWQGAGEKLFF	TGTGCCAGCAGTTTATGGCAGGGGGCAGGGGAAAAACTGTTTTTT
TRBV5-4	TRBD2	TRBJ2-3	.	CASSQSGRAGTDTQYF	TGTGCCAGCAGCCAAAGCGGGAGGGCCGGCACAGATACGCAGTATTTT
TRBV13	TRBD1	TRBJ1-1	.	CASSDRLGQGGGNMNTEAFF	TGTGCCAGCAGCGACCGCTTGGGACAGGGTGGGGGGAATATGAACACTGAAGCTTTCTTT
TRBV6-2/TRBV6-3	TRBD2	TRBJ2-7	.	CASSLWASGSAYEQYF	TGTGCCAGCAGCCTTTGGGCTAGCGGGAGCGCCTACGAGCAGTACTTC
TRBV2	TRBD2	TRBJ2-3	.	CATLGGSGADTQYF	TGTGCCACCCTGGGGGGGTCGGGGGCAGATACGCAGTATTTT
TRBV19	.	TRBJ2-3	.	CASSIEVGTDTQYF	TGTGCCAGTAGTATCGAGGTGGGCACAGATACGCAGTATTTT
TRBV19	TRBD1	TRBJ2-7	once	CASSMATGTYEQYF	TGTGCCAGTAGTATGGCGACAGGGACGTACGAGCAGTACTTC
TRBV5-1	TRBD1	TRBJ2-1	once	CASSPPGQGMEFF	TGCGCCAGCAGTCCGCCGGGACAGGGGATGGAGTTCTTC
TRBV10-3	.	TRBJ2-6	.	CAISKDSSGANVLTF	TGTGCCATCAGCAAAGACAGCTCTGGGGCCAACGTCCTGACTTTC
TRBV2	.	TRBJ2-7	few	CASSVNYRAEQYF	TGTGCCAGCAGTGTCAACTACAGGGCCGAGCAGTACTTC
TRBV29-1	TRBD2	TRBJ2-1	.	CSVEGSSGSDEQFF	TGCAGCGTTGAAGGTTCTAGCGGGAGCGATGAGCAGTTCTTC
TRBV6-5	TRBD1	TRBJ1-2	once	CASSKGQGVDGYTF	TGTGCCAGCAGTAAGGGACAGGGGGTGGATGGCTACACCTTC
TRBV6-6	.	TRBJ2-1	.	CASSYSASRGYNEQFF	TGTGCCAGCAGTTACTCGGCTAGCCGGGGATACAATGAGCAGTTCTTC
TRBV10-1	TRBD1	TRBJ2-5	.	CASSEITGAHETQYF	TGCGCCAGCAGTGAGATTACAGGGGCCCACGAGACCCAGTACTTC
TRBV5-1	.	TRBJ1-1	.	CASSLVRGDRNTEAFF	TGCGCCAGCAGCTTGGTGCGAGGCGATAGGAACACTGAAGCTTTCTTT
TRBV9	TRBD2	TRBJ2-3	.	CASSVVGSGGAGDTQYF	TGTGCCAGCAGCGTAGTGGGTAGCGGGGGGGCCGGAGATACGCAGTATTTT
TRBV15	TRBD2	TRBJ2-5	once	CATSRGGVAGLETQYF	TGTGCCACCAGCAGAGGAGGGGTAGCGGGACTCGAGACCCAGTACTTC
TRBV6-5	TRBD1	TRBJ1-2	many	CATDRDGYGYTF	TGTGCGACGGACAGGGATGGATATGGCTACACCTTC
TRBV28	TRBD2	TRBJ2-7	.	CASSSPLAGPTPSYEQYF	TGTGCCAGCAGTTCCCCGCTAGCGGGGCCAACTCCCTCCTACGAGCAGTACTTC
TRBV7-2	.	TRBJ1-6	.	CASSPRTRDTLHF	TGTGCCAGCAGCCCCCGGACCCGGGACACCCTCCACTTT
TRBV29-1	.	TRBJ2-5	.	CSVVRETQYF	TGCAGCGTTGTGCGGGAGACCCAGTACTTC
TRBV19	.	TRBJ1-5	few	CASSMEGGGQSNQPQHF	TGTGCCAGTAGTATGGAAGGCGGAGGACAGAGTAATCAGCCCCAGCATTTT
TRBV9	.	TRBJ1-2	.	CASSQVPEGYGYTF	TGTGCCAGCAGCCAGGTCCCGGAGGGGTATGGCTACACCTTC
TRBV6-5	TRBD1	TRBJ1-2	.	CASSYSIVGQGIGYTF	TGTGCCAGCAGTTACTCGATCGTGGGACAGGGGATCGGCTACACCTTC
TRBV7-8	.	TRBJ2-7	.	CASSHTGYEQYF	TGTGCCAGCAGCCATACAGGCTACGAGCAGTACTTC
TRBV7-9	TRBD1	TRBJ1-4	.	CASSPGQGAEKLFF	TGTGCCAGCAGCCCGGGACAGGGGGCTGAAAAACTGTTTTTT
TRBV6-5	TRBD1	TRBJ1-1	.	CASGDRVGTEAFF	TGTGCCAGCGGGGACAGGGTGGGTACTGAAGCTTTCTTT
TRBV9	.	TRBJ2-2	.	CASSVVDWGVELFF	TGTGCCAGCAGCGTAGTTGATTGGGGAGTGGAGCTGTTTTTT
TRBV2	TRBD1	TRBJ1-4	once	CASTGQGEKLFF	TGTGCCAGCACGGGACAGGGAGAAAAACTGTTTTTT
TRBV7-9	.	TRBJ2-7	.	CASSPDGDYEQYF	TGTGCCAGCAGCCCAGACGGAGACTACGAGCAGTACTTC
TRBV28	TRBD1	TRBJ1-1	.	CASSPQGAKNTEAFF	TGTGCCAGCAGTCCACAGGGGGCGAAGAACACTGAAGCTTTCTTT
TRBV5-1	TRBD2	TRBJ2-2	.	CASSPTSGNTGELFF	TGCGCCAGCAGCCCGACTAGCGGGAACACCGGGGAGCTGTTTTTT
TRBV18	.	TRBJ1-5	.	CASSPQAAYSNQPQHF	TGTGCCAGCTCACCCCAGGCAGCTTATAGCAATCAGCCCCAGCATTTT
TRBV11-3	.	TRBJ2-5	.	CASSLGLGRETQYF	TGTGCCAGCAGCTTAGGTCTCGGGAGAGAGACCCAGTACTTC
TRBV28	TRBD2	TRBJ2-7	.	CASSQIMTSIVHEQYF	TGTGCCAGCAGTCAAATCATGACTAGCATTGTCCACGAGCAGTACTTC
TRBV9	.	TRBJ2-7	.	CASSVEAGRGKQYF	TGTGCCAGCAGCGTAGAGGCTGGAAGGGGGAAGCAGTACTTC
TRBV2	.	TRBJ2-7	.	CASSAPWGQSYEQYF	TGTGCCAGCAGTGCCCCCTGGGGGCAATCCTACGAGCAGTACTTC
TRBV7-2	.	TRBJ1-1	.	CASGEEAFF	TGTGCCAGCGGGGAGGAAGCTTTCTTT
TRBV7-7	.	TRBJ2-1	.	CASSLGGPADLSYNEQFF	TGTGCCAGCAGCTTAGGAGGGCCGGCAGACCTCTCCTACAATGAGCAGTTCTTC
TRBV4-2	.	TRBJ1-3	few	CASSQEPVDSGNTIYF	TGTGCCAGCAGCCAAGAGCCGGTCGATTCTGGAAACACCATATATTTT
TRBV9	.	TRBJ1-1	.	CASSSIVTANTEAFF	TGTGCCAGCAGCTCAATCGTGACAGCGAACACTGAAGCTTTCTTT
TRBV11-3	TRBD2	TRBJ2-1	once	CASSPRTSGGDRAEQFF	TGTGCCAGCAGCCCGAGGACTAGCGGGGGAGATCGGGCTGAGCAGTTCTTC
TRBV27	.	TRBJ2-4	.	CASSPSVAGAKNIQYF	TGTGCCAGCAGTCCTTCTGTCGCGGGAGCCAAAAACATTCAGTACTTC
TRBV19	TRBD1	TRBJ2-1	.	CASEDRGRLNEQFF	TGTGCCAGTGAAGACAGGGGACGGTTAAATGAGCAGTTCTTC
TRBV10-3	TRBD2	TRBJ2-3	.	CAISELSGRDGDTQYF	TGTGCCATCAGTGAGTTGAGCGGGAGAGATGGGGATACGCAGTATTTT